These T cell receptor beta chains were read from a single sample in a study of T cell repertoires in cytomegalovirus infection. One entry per CDR3 protein, called by TCRdb with MiXCR from the reads. The repertoire includes around 250,000 distinct CDR3 sequences, more than 15% of them detected once, and about half sits in the top ten. The material sequenced was CD8+ T cells from PBMCs. All receptors derive from a human donor in good health (CMV status not recorded). Some clones in this sample may be carry-over from other donors' samples. Each CDR3 is given with its conserved first and last residue. A D gene is named only where the DNA matches it firmly. Rows give clone size only sometimes, using once, few, many, or a class for an expanded clone.

v_call	d_call	j_call	clone_size	cdr3_nt	cdr3_aa
TRBV4-1	.	TRBJ2-7	.	TGCGCCAGCAGCCAAGATCGCGCAGGGGCTAACTTGGTGGGGCAGTACTTC	CASSQDRAGANLVGQYF
TRBV6-2/TRBV6-3	.	TRBJ2-1	.	TGTGCCAGCAGCATAGAAGTGGGTCCCTACAATGAGCAGTTCTTC	CASSIEVGPYNEQFF
TRBV28	.	TRBJ1-3	.	TGTGCCAGTCGTTGGGGAAACACCATATATTTT	CASRWGNTIYF
TRBV28	.	TRBJ1-4	many	TGTGCCAGCAGTAAAGAGAGACTGAGCAATGAAAAACTGTTTTTT	CASSKERLSNEKLFF
TRBV3-1	.	TRBJ1-1	.	TGTGCCAGCAGCCAAGATTTAATGCAGGGTCTACGGAACACTGAAGCTTTCTTT	CASSQDLMQGLRNTEAFF
TRBV6-5	.	TRBJ2-2	few	TGTGCCAGCAGTTACACAGCGGCGGGCAACACCGGGGAGCTGTTTTTT	CASSYTAAGNTGELFF
TRBV27	.	TRBJ2-5	many	TGTGCCAGCAGTTTAAAGGGGTCGCGCTCGGGGACCCAGTACTTC	CASSLKGSRSGTQYF
TRBV28	.	TRBJ2-3	.	TGTGCCAGCAGCATCCTTCCTCCAGATACGCAGTATTTT	CASSILPPDTQYF
TRBV6-5	.	TRBJ1-2	.	TGTGCCAGCAGCTTCACGGGAGGGCCGAATGGCTACACCTTC	CASSFTGGPNGYTF
TRBV20-1	.	TRBJ1-5	.	TGCAGTGCTAGAGAAAAGGGGGTCAGCAATCAGCCCCAGCATTTT	CSAREKGVSNQPQHF
TRBV7-9	TRBD2	TRBJ2-1	few	TGTGCCAGCAGCTCCCTAGAGGCGGGGGGGCGCAATGAGCAGTTCTTC	CASSSLEAGGRNEQFF
TRBV7-9	TRBD2	TRBJ2-1	many	TGTGCCAGCAGCAGTAAGTCCCCTAGCGGGGGGGTTTACAATGAGCAGTTCTTC	CASSSKSPSGGVYNEQFF
TRBV19	.	TRBJ2-7	.	TGTGCCAGTAGTATTTCCCCGGGCTACGAGCAGTACTTC	CASSISPGYEQYF
TRBV3-1	.	TRBJ2-3	.	TGTGCCAGCAGCCAAGGACCCCCCGCGGTTTCGACAGATACGCAGTATTTT	CASSQGPPAVSTDTQYF
TRBV6-4	TRBD1	TRBJ1-1	few	TGTGCCAGCAGTGAAGGGACAGGGTTGGGCACTGAAGCTTTCTTT	CASSEGTGLGTEAFF
TRBV29-1	.	TRBJ1-1	few	TGCAGCGTTGAAGGGGACTTCTACCGAGCTTTCTTT	CSVEGDFYRAFF
TRBV20-1	TRBD2	TRBJ2-5	few	TGCAGTGCTAGCGGGGGGTTGGAGACCCAGTACTTC	CSASGGLETQYF
TRBV27	TRBD1	TRBJ2-3	.	TGTGCCAGCAGTCACTGGACCGGGACAGGGTTCGCAGATACGCAGTATTTT	CASSHWTGTGFADTQYF
TRBV27	.	TRBJ1-1	.	TGTGCCAGCAGTTCCCTGTGGGGGGCGAACACTGAAGCTTTCTTT	CASSSLWGANTEAFF
TRBV7-9	.	TRBJ2-1	few	TGTGTCTTAGAAGGGGAGTGGCAAAATGAGCAGTTCTTC	CVLEGEWQNEQFF
TRBV12-3/TRBV12-4	TRBD1	TRBJ1-2	.	TGTGCCAGCAGTTCCGGGACAGGGGTGCTCACTAACTATGGCTACACCTTC	CASSSGTGVLTNYGYTF
TRBV20-1	TRBD2	TRBJ2-3	.	TGCAGTGCGAGGACTAGCGGGGGTTCTTCCGGCACAGATACGCAGTATTTT	CSARTSGGSSGTDTQYF
TRBV9	.	TRBJ2-2	many	TGTGCCAGCAGCCCCACGACTGGGAACACCGGGGAGCTGTTTTTT	CASSPTTGNTGELFF
TRBV6-5	.	TRBJ1-2	many	TGTGCCAGCACCAACCGGGGGAACTATGGCTACACCTTC	CASTNRGNYGYTF
TRBV6-4	.	TRBJ2-1	.	TGTGCCAGCAGTGACAGTGACAGGCTGGATGAGCAGTTCTTC	CASSDSDRLDEQFF
TRBV18	.	TRBJ2-7	.	TGTGCCAGCTCACCACCGCTCGGCGGGACACAACGGCGCGAGCAGTACTTC	CASSPPLGGTQRREQYF
TRBV7-8	.	TRBJ2-1	many	TGTGCCAGCAGCTTAGTGGGGGGCGCTTACAATGAGCAGTTCTTC	CASSLVGGAYNEQFF
TRBV20-1	TRBD1	TRBJ1-2	few	TGCAGTGCTGGACAGGGGACTAACTATGGCTACACCTTC	CSAGQGTNYGYTF
TRBV7-9	.	TRBJ2-5	.	TGTGCCAGCAGCTTAAACGGGATATCTCCAGACTACGACCAAGAGACCCAGTACTTC	CASSLNGISPDYDQETQYF
TRBV6-1	.	TRBJ1-1	many	TGTGCCAGCAGTCGACACATTTCGGACACTGAAGCTTTCTTT	CASSRHISDTEAFF
TRBV5-6	.	TRBJ2-2	few	TGTGCCAGCAGCTTCGCGGTAACCGGGGAGCTGTTTTTT	CASSFAVTGELFF
TRBV7-2	.	TRBJ1-2	many	TGTGCCAGCAGCTTAGTTTCCCCGCCAGGTTATGGCTACACCTTC	CASSLVSPPGYGYTF
TRBV5-5	.	TRBJ2-4	few	TGTGCCAGCAGCCCGGCATTAGCCAAAAACATTCAGTACTTC	CASSPALAKNIQYF
TRBV6-5	TRBD2	TRBJ2-7	.	TGTGCCAGCAGTACTGGGACTAGCGCTAACGAGCAGTACTTC	CASSTGTSANEQYF
TRBV7-9	.	TRBJ1-1	many	TGTGCCAGCAGCTTAGCCGCCACTGAAGCTTTCTTT	CASSLAATEAFF
TRBV9	.	TRBJ2-3	.	TGTGCCAGCAGCGTAGTCGGAGCGGGCGGCACAGATACGCAGTATTTT	CASSVVGAGGTDTQYF
TRBV11-2	.	TRBJ2-3	.	TGTGCCAGCAGCTTAACCCGGAGGCCCACAGATACGCAGTATTTT	CASSLTRRPTDTQYF
TRBV11-2	.	TRBJ2-5	.	TGTGCCACCCAACCACCGGGACCTGTCCAAGAGACCCAGTACTTC	CATQPPGPVQETQYF